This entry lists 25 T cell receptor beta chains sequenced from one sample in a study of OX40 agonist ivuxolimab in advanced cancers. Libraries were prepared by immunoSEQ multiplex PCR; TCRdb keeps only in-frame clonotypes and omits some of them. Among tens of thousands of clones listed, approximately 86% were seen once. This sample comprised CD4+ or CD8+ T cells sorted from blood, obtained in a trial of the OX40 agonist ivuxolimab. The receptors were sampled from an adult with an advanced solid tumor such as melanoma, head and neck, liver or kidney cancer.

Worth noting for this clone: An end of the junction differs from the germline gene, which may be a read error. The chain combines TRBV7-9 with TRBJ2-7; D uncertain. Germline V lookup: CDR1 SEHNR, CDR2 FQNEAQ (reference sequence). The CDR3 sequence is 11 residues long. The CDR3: CASTLKDEQYF. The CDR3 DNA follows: TGTGCCAGCACCTTAAAGGACGAGCAGTACTTC.

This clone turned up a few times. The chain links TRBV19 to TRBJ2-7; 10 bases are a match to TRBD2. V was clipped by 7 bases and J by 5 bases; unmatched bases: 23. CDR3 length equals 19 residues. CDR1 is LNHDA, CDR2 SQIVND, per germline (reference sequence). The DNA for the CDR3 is TGTGCCAGTACCCCTGCCCCAGGGGGCATTAGCGGGAGGTTGAACGAGCAGTACTTC. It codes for CASTPAPGGISGRLNEQYF.

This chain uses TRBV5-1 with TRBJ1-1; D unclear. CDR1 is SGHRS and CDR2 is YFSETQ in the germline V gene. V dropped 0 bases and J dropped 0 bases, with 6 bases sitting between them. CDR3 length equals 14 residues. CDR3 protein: CASSLETVNTEAFF. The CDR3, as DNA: TGCGCCAGCAGCTTGGAAACAGTGAACACTGAAGCTTTCTTT. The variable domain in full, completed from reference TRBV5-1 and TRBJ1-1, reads KAGVTQTPRYLIKTRGQQVTLSCSPISGHRSVSWYQQTPGQGLQFLFEYFSETQRNKGNFPGRFSGRQFSNSRSEMNVSTLELGDSALYLCASSLETVNTEAFFGQGTRLTVV.

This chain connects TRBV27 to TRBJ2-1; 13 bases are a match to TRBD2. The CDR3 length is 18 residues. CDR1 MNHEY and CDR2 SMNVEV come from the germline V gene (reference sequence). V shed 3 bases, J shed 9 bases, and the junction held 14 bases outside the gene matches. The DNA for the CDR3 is TGTGCCAGCAGTTTCAGCGGGACTAGCGGGATGGTAAATGGTGAGCAGTTCTTC. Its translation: CASSFSGTSGMVNGEQFF.

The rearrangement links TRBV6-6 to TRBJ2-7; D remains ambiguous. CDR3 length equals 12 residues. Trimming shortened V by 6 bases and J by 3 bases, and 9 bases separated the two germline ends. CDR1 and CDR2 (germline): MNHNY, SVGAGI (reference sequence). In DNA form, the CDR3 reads TGTGCCAGCAGCCCCGCGGTCTACGAGCAGTACTTC. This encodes CASSPAVYEQYF.

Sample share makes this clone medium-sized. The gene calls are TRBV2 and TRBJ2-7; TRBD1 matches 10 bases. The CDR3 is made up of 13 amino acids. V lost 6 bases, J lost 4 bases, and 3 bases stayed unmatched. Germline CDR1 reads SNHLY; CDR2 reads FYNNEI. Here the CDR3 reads CASREDRGYEQYF. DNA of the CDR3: TGTGCCAGCAGGGAGGACAGGGGGTACGAGCAGTACTTC.

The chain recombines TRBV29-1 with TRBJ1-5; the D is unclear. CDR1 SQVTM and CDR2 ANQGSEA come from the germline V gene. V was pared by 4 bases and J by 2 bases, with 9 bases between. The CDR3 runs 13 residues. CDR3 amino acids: CSVGHGGNQPQHF. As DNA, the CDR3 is TGCAGCGTTGGTCATGGTGGCAATCAGCCCCAGCATTTT.

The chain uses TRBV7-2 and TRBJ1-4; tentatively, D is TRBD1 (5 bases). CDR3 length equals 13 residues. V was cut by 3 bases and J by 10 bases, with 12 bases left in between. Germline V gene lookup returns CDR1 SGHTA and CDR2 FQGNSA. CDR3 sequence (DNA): TGTGCCAGCAGCTTGGGGGGGAGTGGAAAACTGTTTTTT. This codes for CASSLGGSGKLFF.

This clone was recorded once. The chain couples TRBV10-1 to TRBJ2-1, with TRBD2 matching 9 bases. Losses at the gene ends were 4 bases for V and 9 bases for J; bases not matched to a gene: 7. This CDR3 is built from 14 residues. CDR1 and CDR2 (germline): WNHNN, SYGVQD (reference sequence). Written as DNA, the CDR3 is TGCGCCAGCAGTGTGGCGGGAGGGTCGGTTGAGCAGTTCTTC. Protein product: CASSVAGGSVEQFF.

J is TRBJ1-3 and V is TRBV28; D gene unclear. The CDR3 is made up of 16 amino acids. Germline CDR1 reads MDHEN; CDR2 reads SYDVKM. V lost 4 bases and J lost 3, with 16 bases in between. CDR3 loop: CASSSPWREYGNTIYF. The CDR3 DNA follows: TGTGCCAGCAGTTCCCCCTGGAGGGAATATGGAAACACCATATATTTT.

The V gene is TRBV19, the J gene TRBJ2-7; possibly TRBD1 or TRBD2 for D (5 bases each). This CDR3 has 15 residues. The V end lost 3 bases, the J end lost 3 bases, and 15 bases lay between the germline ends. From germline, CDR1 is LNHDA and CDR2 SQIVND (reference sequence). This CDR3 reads CASSMAVGTHYEQYF. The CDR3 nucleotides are TGTGCCAGTAGTATGGCCGTAGGGACCCACTACGAGCAGTACTTC.

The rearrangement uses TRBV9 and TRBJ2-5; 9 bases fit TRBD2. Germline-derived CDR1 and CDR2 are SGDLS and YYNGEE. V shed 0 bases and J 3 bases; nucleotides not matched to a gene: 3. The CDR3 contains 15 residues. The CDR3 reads CASSVELAGKETQYF. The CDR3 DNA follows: TGTGCCAGCAGCGTAGAACTAGCGGGCAAAGAGACCCAGTACTTC.

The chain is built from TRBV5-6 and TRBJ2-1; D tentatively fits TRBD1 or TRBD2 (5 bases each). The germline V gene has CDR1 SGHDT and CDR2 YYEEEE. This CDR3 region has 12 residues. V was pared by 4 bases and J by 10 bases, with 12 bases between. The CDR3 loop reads CASSRDEGEQFF. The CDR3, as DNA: TGTGCCAGCAGCCGGGACGAGGGGGAGCAGTTCTTC.

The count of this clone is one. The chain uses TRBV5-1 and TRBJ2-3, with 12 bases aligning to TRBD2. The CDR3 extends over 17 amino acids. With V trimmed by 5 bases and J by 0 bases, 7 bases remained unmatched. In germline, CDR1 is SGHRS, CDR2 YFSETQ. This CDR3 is CASSKTSGGLSTDTQYF. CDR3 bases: TGCGCCAGCAGTAAGACTAGCGGGGGCCTTAGCACAGATACGCAGTATTTT.

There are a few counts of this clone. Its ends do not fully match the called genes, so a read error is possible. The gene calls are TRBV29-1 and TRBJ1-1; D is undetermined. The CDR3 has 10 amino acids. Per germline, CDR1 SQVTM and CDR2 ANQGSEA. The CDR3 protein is CSGENAEAFF. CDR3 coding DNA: TGCAGCGGGGAGAACGCTGAAGCTTTCTTT.

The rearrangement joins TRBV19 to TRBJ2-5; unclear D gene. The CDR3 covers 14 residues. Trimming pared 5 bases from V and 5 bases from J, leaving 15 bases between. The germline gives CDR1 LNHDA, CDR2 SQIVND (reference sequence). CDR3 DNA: TGTGCCAGTAGTGGGTCGGGTGAAGGGGAGACCCAGTACTTC. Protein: CASSGSGEGETQYF.

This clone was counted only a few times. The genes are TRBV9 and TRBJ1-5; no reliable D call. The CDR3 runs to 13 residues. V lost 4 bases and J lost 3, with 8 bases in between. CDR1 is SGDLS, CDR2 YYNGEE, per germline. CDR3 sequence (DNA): TGTGCCAGCAGCCTCTCACCCAATCAGCCCCAGCATTTT. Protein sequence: CASSLSPNQPQHF.

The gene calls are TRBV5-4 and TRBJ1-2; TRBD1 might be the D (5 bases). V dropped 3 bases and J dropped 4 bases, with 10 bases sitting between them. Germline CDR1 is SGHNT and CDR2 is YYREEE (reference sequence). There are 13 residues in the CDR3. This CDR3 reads CASSSWGGYGYTF. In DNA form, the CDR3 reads TGTGCCAGCAGCTCGTGGGGGGGCTATGGCTACACCTTC.

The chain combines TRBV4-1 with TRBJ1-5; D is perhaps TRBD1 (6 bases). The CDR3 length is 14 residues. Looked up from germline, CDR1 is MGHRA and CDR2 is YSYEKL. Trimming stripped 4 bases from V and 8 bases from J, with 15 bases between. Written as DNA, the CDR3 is TGCGCCAGCAGCCCGGGGGCAGGACTAGAGCCCCAGCATTTT. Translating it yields CASSPGAGLEPQHF.

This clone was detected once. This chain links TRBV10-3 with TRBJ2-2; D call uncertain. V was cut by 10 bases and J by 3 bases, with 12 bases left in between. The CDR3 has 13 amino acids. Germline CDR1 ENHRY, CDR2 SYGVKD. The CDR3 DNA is TGTGCCAGCTCGGACCTATACACCGGGGAGCTGTTTTTT. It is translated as CASSDLYTGELFF.

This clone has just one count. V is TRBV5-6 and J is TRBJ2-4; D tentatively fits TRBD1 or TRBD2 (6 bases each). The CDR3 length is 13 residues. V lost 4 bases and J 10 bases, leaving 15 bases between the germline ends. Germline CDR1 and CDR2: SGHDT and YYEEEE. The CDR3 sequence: CASSLPGDLIQYF. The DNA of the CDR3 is TGTGCCAGCAGCCTACCAGGGGACTTGATTCAGTACTTC.

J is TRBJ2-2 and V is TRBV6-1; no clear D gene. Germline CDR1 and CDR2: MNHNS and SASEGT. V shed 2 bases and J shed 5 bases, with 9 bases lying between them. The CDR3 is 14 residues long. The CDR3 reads CASSESFDTGELFF. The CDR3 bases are TGTGCCAGCAGTGAATCGTTTGATACCGGGGAGCTGTTTTTT.

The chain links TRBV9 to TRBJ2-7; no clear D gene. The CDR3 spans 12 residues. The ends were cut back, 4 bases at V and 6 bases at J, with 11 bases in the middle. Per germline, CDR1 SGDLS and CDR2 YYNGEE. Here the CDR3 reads CASSSPKSEQYF. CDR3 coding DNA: TGTGCCAGCAGCTCCCCCAAATCCGAGCAGTACTTC.

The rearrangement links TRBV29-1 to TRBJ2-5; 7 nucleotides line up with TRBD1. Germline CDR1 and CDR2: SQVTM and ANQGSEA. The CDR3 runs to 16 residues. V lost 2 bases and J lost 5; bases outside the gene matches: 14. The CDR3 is CSVERWTGRGKETQYF. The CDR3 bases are TGCAGCGTTGAAAGGTGGACAGGAAGAGGGAAGGAGACCCAGTACTTC. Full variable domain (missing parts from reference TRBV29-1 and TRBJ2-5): SAVISQKPSRDICQRGTSLTIQCQVDSQVTMMFWYRQQPGQSLTLIATANQGSEATYESGFVIDKFPISRPNLTFSTLTVSNMSPEDSSIYLCSVERWTGRGKETQYFGPGTRLLVL.

The CDR3 spells CASSQDSLTGYEQYF. DNA for the CDR3: TGCGCCAGCAGCCAGGATTCCTTAACAGGGTACGAGCAGTACTTC. This chain uses TRBV4-3 with TRBJ2-7, with a weak D call TRBD1 (6 bases). The CDR3 has 15 residues. Germline assignment: CDR1 LGHNA and CDR2 YSLEER. Trimming removed 3 bases from V and 4 bases from J, with 16 bases in between.